One sample yielded the 23 T cell receptor beta chains listed below, sequenced in a study of T cells in tuberculosis. TCRdb keeps only in-frame clones here, not all; method: immunoSEQ multiplex PCR. Here the sample spans roughly 28,000 clones, more than 85% being singletons. The specimen was PBMCs. The receptors derive from a donor aged 10-29 years with latent tuberculosis or without tuberculosis infection.

This rearrangement joins TRBV2 to TRBJ1-2; 8 nucleotides agree with TRBD1. This CDR3 has 14 residues. Unmatched junction bases numbered 10, after V lost 5 bases and J lost 8 bases. Germline V gene lookup returns CDR1 SNHLY and CDR2 FYNNEI. This chain's CDR3 is CASSRQGSKGGYTF. The CDR3 DNA follows: TGTGCCAGCAGTCGACAGGGGTCAAAGGGAGGCTACACCTTC.

The chain recombines TRBV5-4 with TRBJ2-6; TRBD1 aligns across 7 bases. CDR1 and CDR2 (germline): SGHNT, YYREEE (reference sequence). The CDR3 has 18 amino acids. The V and J ends lost 4 bases and 0 bases, in that order; junction bases with no gene match: 10. Here the CDR3 DNA reads TGTGCCAGCAGCCGAGGGACAGCGATACCCTCTGGGGCCAACGTCCTGACTTTC. The encoded protein is CASSRGTAIPSGANVLTF.

This chain uses TRBV7-2 with TRBJ2-7; 7 bases line up with TRBD1. The CDR3 runs to 13 residues. CDR1 and CDR2 (germline): SGHTA, FQGNSA. J lost 2 bases, V lost 5 bases, and 3 bases had no gene match. In DNA, the CDR3 is TGTGCCAGCAGCACTGACAGGGCCTACGAGCAGTACTTC. Its protein is CASSTDRAYEQYF.

This clone has only a few counts. The chain recombines TRBV10-1 with TRBJ2-4; 8 bases match TRBD1. V trimming: 5 bases; J trimming: 4 bases; junction bases outside the gene matches: 7. CDR1 is WNHNN, CDR2 SYGVQD, per germline (reference sequence). CDR3 size: 15 residues. CDR3 DNA: TGCGCCAGCAGTTATAACGGGACAGGTAAAAACATTCAGTACTTC. It translates to CASSYNGTGKNIQYF.

The chain carries TRBV4-2 and TRBJ2-2, with 9 bases matching TRBD2. Per germline, CDR1 LGHNA and CDR2 YNFKEQ. Losses at the gene ends were 1 base for V and 3 bases for J; bases not matched to a gene: 6. The CDR3 is 17 residues long. This CDR3 is CASSQVASGTYTGELFF. As DNA, the CDR3 is TGTGCCAGCAGCCAAGTCGCTAGCGGGACGTACACCGGGGAGCTGTTTTTT.

The V call is TRBV7-9, the J call TRBJ1-2; D is ambiguous. The V gene's germline CDR1 is SEHNR and CDR2 FQNEAQ (reference sequence). V was cut by 4 bases and J by 8 bases, with 17 bases left in between. The CDR3 is made up of 14 amino acids. The DNA for the CDR3 is TGTGCCAGCAGCTCCGATAAATCTACGAGAGGCTACACCTTC. It yields the protein CASSSDKSTRGYTF.

The chain combines TRBV28 with TRBJ2-2; perhaps TRBD1 as D (6 bases). Germline-derived CDR1 and CDR2 are MDHEN and SYDVKM. The V end was cut by 6 bases, the J end by 2 bases, with 10 bases between. CDR3 size: 14 residues. The CDR3 nucleotides are TGTGCCAGCAGGCTCAGGGGAAACACCGGGGAGCTGTTTTTT. Translated: CASRLRGNTGELFF.

This clone was recorded a few times. The CDR3, as DNA: TGTGCCAGCAGTCGCACAGGGACAGTGTCCTATGAGCAGTTCTTC. Its translation is CASSRTGTVSYEQFF. The chain employs TRBV2 and TRBJ2-1, with 7 nucleotides matching TRBD1. Germline trimming cut 5 bases from V and 8 bases from J; bases unmatched to any gene: 12. This CDR3 comprises 15 residues. Germline V gives CDR1 SNHLY, CDR2 FYNNEI.

The chain combines TRBV5-4 with TRBJ2-7; 9 nucleotides agree with TRBD1. Trimming cost V 2 bases and J 5 bases; bases outside gene matches: 8. The germline gives CDR1 SGHNT, CDR2 YYREEE (reference sequence). This CDR3 has 15 amino acids. For the CDR3, the DNA is TGTGCCAGCAGCTTAAGGGACAGGGCTTTCAACGAGCAGTACTTC. It yields the protein CASSLRDRAFNEQYF.

The chain links TRBV30 to TRBJ2-2; 8 bases are shared with TRBD2. The V segment lost 1 base and the J segment 8 bases; nucleotides outside the gene matches: 6. The germline gives CDR1 GTSNPN, CDR2 SVGIG (reference sequence). The CDR3 is 14 amino acids. The DNA for the CDR3 is TGTGCCTGGAGTGGCGGGACTAGTGGTGGGGAGCTGTTTTTT. It yields the protein CAWSGGTSGGELFF.

The V and J genes are TRBV2 and TRBJ2-7; TRBD1 might be the D (6 bases). The CDR3 has 12 amino acids. The germline V and J ends were trimmed by 6 bases and 2 bases, with 8 bases remaining between them. Germline CDR1 is SNHLY and CDR2 is FYNNEI. The CDR3 protein is CASRDRAYEQYF. DNA for the CDR3: TGTGCCAGCAGGGACAGAGCCTACGAGCAGTACTTC.

The V and J genes are TRBV5-1 and TRBJ1-4; 9 bases align to TRBD1. CDR1 and CDR2 from the germline V gene are SGHRS and YFSETQ. The CDR3 consists of 14 residues. The V and J ends lost 3 bases and 6 bases, in that order; junction bases with no gene match: 3. The CDR3 sequence is CASSYRGRDEKLFF. The CDR3 DNA reads TGCGCCAGCAGCTACAGGGGGCGCGATGAAAAACTGTTTTTT.

The chain couples TRBV28 to TRBJ2-7; weak D call: TRBD2 (5 bases). Trimming removed 4 bases from V and 3 bases from J, with 10 bases in between. CDR1 and CDR2 from the germline V gene are MDHEN and SYDVKM. This CDR3 has 13 amino acids. CDR3 nucleotides: TGTGCCAGCAGTTCAGGTCGGGGCTACGAGCAGTACTTC. Encoded protein: CASSSGRGYEQYF. Based on the CDR3 plus reference TRBV28 and TRBJ2-7, the full variable domain is DVKVTQSSRYLVKRTGEKVFLECVQDMDHENMFWYRQDPGLGLRLIYFSYDVKMKEKGDIPEGYSVSREKKERFSLILESASTNQTSMYLCASSSGRGYEQYFGPGTRLTVT.

The chain links TRBV7-2 to TRBJ1-2; a weak D match, TRBD1 (6 bases). The CDR3 spans 15 residues. CDR1 is SGHTA, CDR2 FQGNSA, per germline. The V gene lost 5 bases and the J gene lost 5 bases, with 18 bases spanning the gap. In DNA, the CDR3 is TGTGCCAGCAGCGAACAGGGTTCGTTACGTTATGGCTACACCTTC. This codes for CASSEQGSLRYGYTF.

This clone came up once. The chain has TRBV4-1 and TRBJ1-3; possible D gene TRBD1, 6 bases. Germline V lookup: CDR1 MGHRA, CDR2 YSYEKL. The CDR3 is 17 amino acids. V was cut by 0 bases and J by 0 bases, with 12 bases left in between. CDR3 sequence (DNA): TGCGCCAGCAGCCAAGACAGGGGAGCTAGCTCTGGAAACACCATATATTTT. This sequence encodes CASSQDRGASSGNTIYF.

The V and J genes are TRBV6-1 and TRBJ2-3; 8 bases fit TRBD2. Germline V lookup: CDR1 MNHNS, CDR2 SASEGT. Trimming took 1 base from V and 2 from J; bases not matched to a gene: 5. This CDR3 contains 16 residues. CDR3 nucleotide sequence: TGTGCCAGCAGTGAAGGGGTTAGCGGGGACACAGATACGCAGTATTTT. It yields the protein CASSEGVSGDTDTQYF.

This rearrangement joins TRBV19 to TRBJ1-1; weak D call: TRBD1 (5 bases). V shed 6 bases and J shed 5 bases, with 13 bases lying between them. The germline gives CDR1 LNHDA, CDR2 SQIVND (reference sequence). CDR3 length: 13 amino acids. The DNA of the CDR3 is TGTGCCAGTAGCTCCGTGAAGGGGACTGAAGCTTTCTTT. Its translation is CASSSVKGTEAFF.

The rearrangement joins TRBV7-9 to TRBJ1-5; no firm D call. The V end was cut by 3 bases, the J end by 6 bases, with 6 bases between. Germline V gives CDR1 SEHNR, CDR2 FQNEAQ (reference sequence). This CDR3 region has 12 residues. CDR3 bases: TGTGCCAGCAGCTTTGACTTTCAGCCCCAGCATTTT. Encoded protein: CASSFDFQPQHF.

V is TRBV5-5 and J is TRBJ1-5; 9 bases agree with TRBD1. Germline CDR1 reads SGHKS; CDR2 reads YYEKEE (reference sequence). The CDR3 contains 15 residues. V shed 0 bases and J 7 bases; nucleotides not matched to a gene: 5. Here the CDR3 reads CASSLDRGQGQPQHF. The CDR3, as DNA: TGTGCCAGCAGCTTGGACAGGGGGCAAGGGCAGCCCCAGCATTTT.

The V call is TRBV15, the J call TRBJ2-7; 10 nucleotides agree with TRBD2. The CDR3 contains 16 residues. Germline CDR1 and CDR2: LNHNV and YYDKDF (reference sequence). After removal of 0 bases from V and 4 bases from J, the junction contained 6 bases not matched to a gene. In DNA, the CDR3 is TGTGCCACCAGCAGAGATCGTTCGGGACTAGCGTACGAGCAGTACTTC. It specifies CATSRDRSGLAYEQYF.

The chain carries TRBV28 and TRBJ2-7, with TRBD2 matching 10 bases. V lost 5 bases to trimming and J lost 4 bases; unmatched junction nucleotides: 5. Germline V gives CDR1 MDHEN, CDR2 SYDVKM. The CDR3 extends over 14 amino acids. DNA of the CDR3: TGTGCCAGCAGTGAACTAGCGGGACTGTACGAGCAGTACTTC. Translating gives CASSELAGLYEQYF.

This clone was observed a single time. The rearrangement joins TRBV21-1 to TRBJ2-3; TRBD2 is the table's D call, not checked against the DNA. TRBV21-1 is a known pseudogene. The CDR3 has 14 amino acids. Here the CDR3 DNA reads TGTGCCAGCAGCAAATCTGTCGTTGCAGATACGCAGTATTTT. Protein: CASSKSVVADTQYF.

V usage is TRBV18 and J usage is TRBJ1-6; D not resolved. Deletions cut 2 bases from V and 7 bases from J, with 12 bases between. This CDR3 contains 15 residues. CDR1 is KGHSH and CDR2 is LQKENI in the germline V gene. The CDR3 loop is CASSPGEGVNSPLHF. The CDR3 coding sequence is TGTGCCAGCTCACCAGGAGAAGGAGTGAATTCACCCCTCCACTTT. Full variable domain (remainder filled in from reference TRBV18 and TRBJ1-6): NAGVMQNPRHLVRRRGQEARLRCSPMKGHSHVYWYRQLPEEGLKFMVYLQKENIIDESGMPKERFSAEFPKEGPSILRIQQVVRGDSAAYFCASSPGEGVNSPLHFGNGTRLTVT.